These 5 T cell receptor beta chains originate from one sample sequenced in a study of OX40 agonist ivuxolimab in advanced cancers. Measured with immunoSEQ multiplex PCR; TCRdb has only the in-frame clones, and not every one. This table holds around 31,000 clones, around nine tenths found once. The specimen comprised CD4+ or CD8+ T cells sorted from blood, sampled in a trial of the OX40 agonist ivuxolimab. The source of these receptors is an adult with an advanced solid tumor such as melanoma, head and neck, liver or kidney cancer.

V gene TRBV5-1 combines with J gene TRBJ1-1; unclear D gene. The CDR3 length is 14 residues. Trimming removed 1 base from V and 4 bases from J, with 11 bases in between. Germline values: CDR1 SGHRS, CDR2 YFSETQ. The CDR3 region is CASSLKGPVTEAFF. CDR3 coding DNA: TGCGCCAGCAGCTTGAAGGGCCCGGTCACTGAAGCTTTCTTT.

The chain combines TRBV9 with TRBJ2-3; D possibly corresponds to TRBD1 (6 bases). The germline V and J ends were trimmed by 1 base and 5 bases, with 11 bases remaining between them. Germline assignment: CDR1 SGDLS and CDR2 YYNGEE. This CDR3 has 14 residues. Here the CDR3 reads CASSVSRGQDTQYF. DNA of the CDR3: TGTGCCAGCAGCGTAAGCAGGGGCCAAGATACGCAGTATTTT. The entire variable domain, with the rest obtained from reference TRBV9 and TRBJ2-3, is as follows: DSGVTQTPKHLITATGQRVTLRCSPRSGDLSVYWYQQSLDQGLQFLIQYYNGEERAKGNILERFSAQQFPDLHSELNLSSLELGDSALYFCASSVSRGQDTQYFGPGTRLTVL.

The chain is built from TRBV4-3 and TRBJ2-7, with a tentative D call TRBD1 (5 bases). Trimming shortened V by 0 bases and J by 6 bases, and 12 bases separated the two germline ends. CDR1 LGHNA and CDR2 YSLEER come from the germline V gene. The CDR3 is made up of 14 amino acids. The chain's CDR3 is CASSQDDGRVEQYF. The CDR3 nucleotides read TGCGCCAGCAGCCAAGATGACGGCAGGGTCGAGCAGTACTTC.

The rearrangement uses TRBV13 and TRBJ2-1, with D uncertain. Trimming took off 5 bases at V and 10 bases at J, with 15 bases between the two ends. Germline V gene sequence: CDR1 PRHDT, CDR2 FYEKMQ (reference sequence). This CDR3 region has 13 residues. The CDR3 loop reads CASSVLEHEEQFF. The CDR3 coding sequence is TGTGCCAGCAGCGTTCTGGAACACGAGGAGCAGTTCTTC.

This clone has a single count. The V gene is TRBV19, the J gene TRBJ2-7; 10 nucleotides line up with TRBD2. The CDR3 is 15 amino acids. Germline V gene sequence: CDR1 LNHDA, CDR2 SQIVND (reference sequence). V gave up 6 bases and J gave up 1 base; unmatched junction bases: 6. CDR3 sequence reads: CASRKRAGGSYEQYF. CDR3 coding DNA: TGTGCCAGTAGAAAAAGAGCGGGAGGGTCCTACGAGCAGTACTTC.